This entry features one T cell receptor (beta chain) sequence. The antigen it recognizes is unknown. Qualities for individual bases were not recorded, and no much larger clone is one base off. The time point label here, explained by the study, means: about 28 days (+/-7) after the second vaccine dose. Because spike-specific TCR depth and breadth did not differ between the two schedules, AZD1222 recipients who got a second dose at roughly 4 weeks were pooled with those who got a second dose at roughly 12 weeks. Vaccinee samples came from UK trials COV001 and COV002, including a single-blind randomized controlled phase 2/3 trial of AZD1222 (ChAdOx1 nCoV-19) in healthy adults. Trial participant PBMC samples were collected at day 0 and day 28 after the second dose for TCRbeta chain sequencing. The CDR3 regions of human TCRbeta chains were analyzed by immunosequencing. Per the source publication's procedure: TCRs in the repertoires were compared against a reference library of SARS-CoV-2-specific TCRs that had been generated with the MIRA antigen-specificity platform. Breadth was defined as the fraction of unique TCRs that were SARS-CoV-2-associated. Depth was defined as the fraction of total T cells that were SARS-CoV-2-associated. Using the MIRA data, every spike-specific TCR was mapped to the spike region that the TCR reacted to and assigned to either a CD4 or a CD8 class. Log10-transformed breadth and depth values were compared by one-way ANOVA with Sidak's multiple comparisons tests. In TCRdb, the immuneACCESS table is reduced to in-frame sequences with V and J assigned. These tables do not hold every clone; where another copy was compared, an unresolved V gene accounts for under half, and the others remain unexplained. The V and J calls and clone size are taken from that table; D and trimming were inferred from the DNA. The sample contains about 84,000 clones, approximately 85% of them found a single time. About 10% of the sample is in the top ten clones.

The CDR3 spans 12 residues, from the cysteine through the phenylalanine. Only the CDR3 region is kept as DNA, spanning 36 bases read in frame from base 1. V and J lose 3 bases and 4 bases, and a span of 6 bases separates them. The sample originates from a study of T cell responses to AZD1222 COVID-19 vaccine listed by TCRdb under 2021. Some background on the complete study: TCR sequencing was performed for roughly 240 trial participants, of whom about 200 were given two doses of AZD1222 and some 26 were given two doses of MenACWY control vaccine. Enrollment into the trials was organized by age into subgroups of 18-55, 56-69 and 70-plus years, and those subgroups contained roughly 150, 30 and 60 TCR-sequenced participants, respectively.

What the study reported, not specific to this receptor: Because no samples from the day 14 peak response were available, repertoires could be characterized only after the peak T cell response. Spike-specific TCR breadth and depth rose significantly after two AZD1222 doses compared with day 0 and with MenACWY recipients. The 56-69-year group was small, and its depth increase did not reach significance, likely because of low power. Reportedly, almost half of the unique spike-specific TCRs recognized epitopes lying outside the regions that are mutated in the B.1.351 and B.1.1.7 variants. Conclusions about previously exposed vaccinees are limited because only a handful of AZD1222 recipients were SARS-CoV-2 seropositive at baseline. The whole spike protein was spanned by vaccine-associated CD4 TCRs, and dominant responses were seen in regions 160-218 and 743-854. Participants were mostly white British and included more females than males, and it was suggested by the authors that clonal diversity may have been underestimated.

The sequenced sample was peripheral blood, obtained 28 days after the second AZD1222 dose. The V gene is TRBV12-3 or TRBV12-4 and the J gene is TRBJ1-2; a confident D gene designation cannot be given. The origin of this receptor is an adult who received the AZD1222 COVID-19 vaccine. The DNA sequence follows: TGTGCCAGCAGTTTGGACCTCTATGGCTACACCTTC. Its translation is CASSLDLYGYTF.